This T cell receptor (beta chain) emerged from a study of blood T cell repertoires in COVID-19. In germline, CDR1 is SGHTA, CDR2 FQGTGA. The CDR3 runs 15 residues. V gave up 6 bases and J gave up 5 bases; unmatched junction bases: 8. The data were produced by immunoSEQ multiplex PCR, yet TCRdb's version contains in-frame clones alone and is incomplete. The sample lists under 100,000 clones; around 90% were seen once. This chain links TRBV7-3 with TRBJ2-1; the match to TRBD1 covers 9 bases. Material for sequencing was peripheral blood. The sequence came from a male donor with acute or convalescent COVID-19. The CDR3 is CASSLTGQGNNEQFF. The DNA of the CDR3 is TGTGCCAGCAGTTTGACGGGACAGGGAAACAATGAGCAGTTCTTC.